This TCR beta chain was captured in a study of blood T cell repertoires in COVID-19. Study overall: Acute-phase and convalescent COVID-19 samples originated in the United States, Italy and Spain. The analysed material was cDNA or gDNA that came from T cells, B-cell-depleted T cells, or PBMCs.

With 1 base removed from V and 4 bases from J, the gap between germline ends came to 7 bases. Germline V gene lookup returns CDR1 GTSNPN and CDR2 SVGIG (reference sequence). This CDR3 contains 12 residues. Profiled with immunoSEQ multiplex PCR; TCRdb holds only in-frame clones, not every one. The repertoire holds some 220,000 clones, with approximately 86% as singletons. The chain uses TRBV30 and TRBJ1-2; no clear D. This receptor was obtained from a woman between 25 and 40 years old with COVID-19, enrolled during active disease. Material for sequencing was peripheral blood. The CDR3 is CAWSGGIYGYTF. CDR3 sequence (DNA): TGTGCCTGGAGTGGAGGGATCTATGGCTACACCTTC.